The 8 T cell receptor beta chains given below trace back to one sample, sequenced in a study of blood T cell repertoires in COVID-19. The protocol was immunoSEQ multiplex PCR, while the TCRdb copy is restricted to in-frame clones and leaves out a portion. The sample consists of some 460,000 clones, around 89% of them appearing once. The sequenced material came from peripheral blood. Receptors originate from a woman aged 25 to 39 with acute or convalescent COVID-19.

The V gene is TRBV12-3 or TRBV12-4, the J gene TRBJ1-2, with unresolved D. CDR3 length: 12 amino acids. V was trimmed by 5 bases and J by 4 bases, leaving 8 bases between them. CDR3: CASSDRSYGYTF. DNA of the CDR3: TGTGCCAGCAGTGACCGGAGCTATGGCTACACCTTC.

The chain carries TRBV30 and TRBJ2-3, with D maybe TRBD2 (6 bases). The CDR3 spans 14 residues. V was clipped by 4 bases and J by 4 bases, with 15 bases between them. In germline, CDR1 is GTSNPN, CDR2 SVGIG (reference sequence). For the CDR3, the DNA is TGTGCCTGGACCCTGGGACTGCAGCCAGATACGCAGTATTTT. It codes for CAWTLGLQPDTQYF.

The DNA for the CDR3 is TGCGCCAGCAGCTCAGGGACTTCGAACTTCCAAGAGACCCAGTACTTC. Its translation is CASSSGTSNFQETQYF. The V call is TRBV5-1, the J call TRBJ2-5; tentative D call: TRBD2 (6 bases). V lost 3 bases and J lost 1, with 16 bases in between. Germline loops: CDR1 SGHRS, CDR2 YFSETQ. The CDR3 is made up of 16 amino acids.

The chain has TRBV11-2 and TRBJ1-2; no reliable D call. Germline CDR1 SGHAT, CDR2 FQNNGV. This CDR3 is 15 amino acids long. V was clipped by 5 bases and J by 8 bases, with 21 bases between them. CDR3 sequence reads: CASSPLTGRSGGYTF. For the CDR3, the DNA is TGTGCCAGCAGCCCCCTAACGGGAAGGTCTGGCGGCTACACCTTC.

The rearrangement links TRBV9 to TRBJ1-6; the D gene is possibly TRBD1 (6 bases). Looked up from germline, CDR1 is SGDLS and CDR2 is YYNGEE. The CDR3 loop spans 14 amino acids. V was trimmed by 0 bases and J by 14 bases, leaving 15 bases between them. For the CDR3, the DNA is TGTGCCAGCAGCGTAGGGGGGCAGCTCTCTGCCCTCCACTTT. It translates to CASSVGGQLSALHF. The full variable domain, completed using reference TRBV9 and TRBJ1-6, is DSGVTQTPKHLITATGQRVTLRCSPRSGDLSVYWYQQSLDQGLQFLIQYYNGEERAKGNILERFSAQQFPDLHSELNLSSLELGDSALYFCASSVGGQLSALHFGNGTRLTVT.

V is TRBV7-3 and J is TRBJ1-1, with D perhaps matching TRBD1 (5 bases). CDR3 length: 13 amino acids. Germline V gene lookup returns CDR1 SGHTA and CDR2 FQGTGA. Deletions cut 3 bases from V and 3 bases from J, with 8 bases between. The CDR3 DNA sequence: TGTGCCAGCAGCTTGGACATGGACACTGAAGCTTTCTTT. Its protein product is CASSLDMDTEAFF.

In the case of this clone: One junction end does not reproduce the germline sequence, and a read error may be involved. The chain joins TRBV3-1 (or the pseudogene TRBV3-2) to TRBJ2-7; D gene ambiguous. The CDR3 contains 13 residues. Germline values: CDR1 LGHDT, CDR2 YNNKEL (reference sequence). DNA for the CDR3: TGTGCCGGCAGCCAAGAAGAGGATTACGAGCAGTACTTC. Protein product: CAGSQEEDYEQYF.

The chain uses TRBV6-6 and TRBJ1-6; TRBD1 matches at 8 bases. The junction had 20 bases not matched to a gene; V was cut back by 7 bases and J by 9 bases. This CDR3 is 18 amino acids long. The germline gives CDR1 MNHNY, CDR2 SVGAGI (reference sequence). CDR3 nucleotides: TGTGCCAGCACCCGATCCGCTGGGCAGGGGGCTCTTAGTTCACCCCTCCACTTT. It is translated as CASTRSAGQGALSSPLHF.